The 5 T cell receptor beta chains below all came from one sample that was sequenced in a study of blood T cell repertoires in COVID-19. The method was immunoSEQ multiplex PCR; TCRdb's version includes in-frame clones alone and lacks a portion of them. The sample carries fewer than 500,000 clones, around 88% recorded once. The sample consisted of peripheral blood. The receptor source for this set is a woman aged 30 to 39 with acute or convalescent COVID-19.

This clone was observed once. CDR3 bases: TGTGCCGGCACCCGGGGATCCCAGGAGACCCAGTACTTC. Protein product: CAGTRGSQETQYF. The chain recombines TRBV7-2 with TRBJ2-5; possible D gene TRBD2, 5 bases. CDR1 SGHTA and CDR2 FQGNSA come from the germline V gene. This CDR3 comprises 13 residues. Trimming shortened V by 11 bases and J by 5 bases, and 18 bases separated the two germline ends.

The rearrangement uses TRBV5-1 and TRBJ2-3, with D possibly being TRBD2 (6 bases). This CDR3 contains 14 residues. In germline, CDR1 is SGHRS, CDR2 YFSETQ. V lost 0 bases and J lost 4, with 9 bases in between. Written as DNA, the CDR3 is TGCGCCAGCAGCTTGGAGGGAGGCCCAGATACGCAGTATTTT. Amino acid sequence: CASSLEGGPDTQYF.

The chain links TRBV6-5 to TRBJ2-7; D is perhaps TRBD1 (6 bases). This CDR3 has 13 amino acids. V was pared by 2 bases and J by 6 bases, with 11 bases between. Germline V gives CDR1 MNHEY, CDR2 SVGAGI. The CDR3 loop reads CASSYAQGFEQYF. The CDR3 nucleotides read TGTGCCAGCAGTTACGCCCAGGGGTTCGAGCAGTACTTC.

This chain connects TRBV9 to TRBJ2-5; 8 positions agree with TRBD2. The ends lost 5 bases at V and 1 base at J; junction bases unmatched: 4. From germline, CDR1 is SGDLS and CDR2 YYNGEE. This CDR3 comprises 14 residues. The CDR3: CASSLSGVQETQYF. CDR3 DNA sequence: TGTGCCAGCAGTCTTAGCGGGGTCCAAGAGACCCAGTACTTC.

A remark on this clone: This same CDR3 is encoded by further DNA sequences in the sample. The genes are TRBV28 and TRBJ1-5; TRBD1 agrees at 10 bases. J lost 4 bases, V lost 5 bases, and 2 bases had no gene match. Germline V gene data show CDR1 as MDHEN and CDR2 as SYDVKM. The length of the CDR3 is 14 residues. CDR3 in DNA: TGTGCCAGCAGTCCGGACAGGGGGAATCAGCCCCAGCATTTT. Translated, it gives CASSPDRGNQPQHF.